Detailed here is one TCR beta chain. Its target is not known. This sample is part of a study of cytomegalovirus exposure and HLA in healthy donors. Study-level results: Compared with the approximately 700-donor mean, an Asian-associated ancestry cluster reportedly had fewer N-insertions, according to a later analysis. A classifier reportedly called cytomegalovirus status with high sensitivity and specificity. Solely CMV serostatus was available to characterize immune exposure. Some highly shared sequence variants likely arose as a pipeline artifact.

Amplification used 60 Vbeta primers and 13 Jbeta primers. Only in-frame clones appear in the TCRdb table, and some are missing; sequencing was by immunoSEQ multiplex PCR. The sample includes about 150,000 clones, roughly 73% of them seen just once. Source material: PBMCs. The receptor was isolated from a woman in her thirties in good health and CMV-seronegative.

The CDR3 sequence is CASSARIGTGGHEQYF. The CDR3 nucleotides read TGTGCCAGCAGTGCCCGGATCGGGACAGGGGGCCACGAGCAGTACTTC. The V call is TRBV6-1, the J call TRBJ2-7; 12 nucleotides match TRBD1. This CDR3 comprises 16 residues. Germline V gene lookup returns CDR1 MNHNS and CDR2 SASEGT. Germline trimming cut 4 bases from V and 5 bases from J; bases unmatched to any gene: 9.